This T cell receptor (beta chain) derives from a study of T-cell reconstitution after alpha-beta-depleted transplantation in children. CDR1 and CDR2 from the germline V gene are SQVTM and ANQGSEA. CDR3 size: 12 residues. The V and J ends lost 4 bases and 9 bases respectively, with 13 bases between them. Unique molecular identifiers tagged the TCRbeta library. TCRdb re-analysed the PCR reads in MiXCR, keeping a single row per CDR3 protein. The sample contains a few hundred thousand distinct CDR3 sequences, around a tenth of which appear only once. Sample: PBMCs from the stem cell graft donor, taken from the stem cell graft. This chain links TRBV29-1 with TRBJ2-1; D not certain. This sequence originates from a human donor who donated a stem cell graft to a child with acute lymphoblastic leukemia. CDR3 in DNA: TGCAGCGTTGTGTGGGGTACCGGTGAGCAGTTCTTC. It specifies CSVVWGTGEQFF.